This is a list of T cell receptor beta chains from one sample in a study of T-cell memory formation after mild COVID-19. A single record per CDR3 protein comes from TCRdb applying MiXCR to the 5' RACE reads. The data hold around 530,000 distinct CDR3 sequences, with about a fifth observed a single time. Sequencing was carried out using PBMCs or a T cell subset sorted from them (not recorded which). These receptor sequences come from an adult woman who had mild COVID-19 (a few samples of this study predate the infection). Cell type and time point are not known. CDR3s include the opening cysteine and the closing phenylalanine or tryptophan. A D gene is named only where the DNA matches it firmly. Clone size, where shown, is once, few, many, or a class for clones that have expanded.

clone_size	v_call	cdr3_length	j_call	d_call	cdr3_nt	cdr3_aa
.	TRBV7-3	16	TRBJ2-1	TRBD2	TGTGCCAGCAGCTTAGGACTAGCGGGAGGGCACAATGAGCAGTTCTTC	CASSLGLAGGHNEQFF
.	TRBV5-4	16	TRBJ2-5	TRBD1	TGTGCCAGCAGCAAACCCGGGACAGGGAGACAAGAGACCCAGTACTTC	CASSKPGTGRQETQYF
few	TRBV7-3	13	TRBJ1-1	.	TGTGCCAGCAGACCCAGCGGGGGCACTGAAGCTTTCTTT	CASRPSGGTEAFF
.	TRBV7-9	15	TRBJ2-3	TRBD1	TGTGCCAGCAGCACGCCGACAGGGACGACAGATACGCAGTATTTT	CASSTPTGTTDTQYF
few	TRBV11-2	15	TRBJ2-5	.	TGTGCCAGCAGCTTAGTACAGGACTCCCGAGAGACCCAGTACTTC	CASSLVQDSRETQYF
.	TRBV20-1	14	TRBJ1-4	TRBD1	TGCAGTGCTATTTCGCCGGGACAGGGGAAAAAACTGTTTTTT	CSAISPGQGKKLFF
.	TRBV19	16	TRBJ1-1	TRBD1	TGTGCCAGTAGTATAGATTTCCAGGGGGTTAACACTGAAGCTTTCTTT	CASSIDFQGVNTEAFF
few	TRBV18	13	TRBJ1-2	TRBD1	TGTGCCAGCTCACGGACAGGGGAGTATGGCTACACCTTC	CASSRTGEYGYTF
few	TRBV12-3/TRBV12-4	15	TRBJ2-7	.	TGTGCCAGCAGTTTTCCAGGCAGGGGAAGTCGCGAGCAGTACTTC	CASSFPGRGSREQYF
few	TRBV5-5	14	TRBJ1-2	.	TGTGCCAGCAGCTTGGGGGGTATAGGCTATGGCTACACCTTC	CASSLGGIGYGYTF
.	TRBV5-1	17	TRBJ1-2	.	TGCGCCAGCAGCCCCTCGGGGGGGTTGGGGCAGAACTATGGCTACACCTTC	CASSPSGGLGQNYGYTF
.	TRBV20-1	15	TRBJ1-4	.	TGCAGTGCTAGAGACGGGGGGCGAGCTAATGAAAAACTGTTTTTT	CSARDGGRANEKLFF
.	TRBV2	14	TRBJ2-5	.	TGTGCCAGCAGTGAAGAGAGGTTTAGAGAGACCCAGTACTTC	CASSEERFRETQYF
few	TRBV5-5	14	TRBJ2-3	TRBD1	TGTGCCAGCAGCACCCGACAGGGGGCAGATACGCAGTATTTT	CASSTRQGADTQYF
few	TRBV24-1	12	TRBJ2-3	.	TGTGCCACCAGTGATTTCACAGATACGCAGTATTTT	CATSDFTDTQYF
.	TRBV6-6	14	TRBJ1-1	.	TGTGCCAGCAGTTACGCCTCCATGAACACTGAAGCTTTCTTT	CASSYASMNTEAFF
few	TRBV9	15	TRBJ1-2	TRBD1	TGTGCCAGCAGCGCCACAGGGGGTTATGGCTATGGCTACACCTTC	CASSATGGYGYGYTF
few	TRBV3-1	16	TRBJ2-2	.	TGTGCCAGCAGCCAAGCGGCACGGACGAACACCGGGGAGCTGTTTTTT	CASSQAARTNTGELFF
.	TRBV12-3/TRBV12-4	14	TRBJ1-2	.	TGTGCCAGCACCCCTCAGGGGCCGACCGGGGGCTACACCTTC	CASTPQGPTGGYTF
.	TRBV6-2/TRBV6-3	14	TRBJ1-1	.	TGTGCCAGCAGTTACGGGGGGGGATTGACTGAAGCTTTCTTT	CASSYGGGLTEAFF
once	TRBV5-1	14	TRBJ2-2	.	TGCGCCAGCAGCGCGGGGGCGGATACCGGGGAGCTGTTTTTT	CASSAGADTGELFF
few	TRBV6-1	14	TRBJ1-1	TRBD1	TGTGCCAGCAGTGAGGGGACAGTGAACACTGAAGCTTTCTTT	CASSEGTVNTEAFF